This T cell receptor (beta chain) was documented in a study of blood T cell repertoires in COVID-19. Trimming took off 2 bases at V and 0 bases at J, with 11 bases between the two ends. The CDR3 sequence is 16 residues long. The germline gives CDR1 KGHSH, CDR2 LQKENI. Using immunoSEQ multiplex PCR, the repertoire was profiled, and TCRdb retains in-frame clones only, with some absent. The sample records 450,000 or so clones, approximately 90% being singletons. This clonotype was sampled from a man younger than 30 with COVID-19, enrolled during active disease. The sample comprised peripheral blood. V is TRBV18 and J is TRBJ2-4; D is unclear. This CDR3 reads CASSPGVTKAKNIQYF. In DNA form, the CDR3 reads TGTGCCAGCTCACCAGGAGTAACCAAAGCCAAAAACATTCAGTACTTC.